This record concerns one TCR beta chain sequence. The data are from a study of blood T cell repertoires in COVID-19. Turning to the study itself: The United States, Italy and Spain were the sources of the acute and convalescent COVID-19 samples. The cDNA or gDNA used as material had been derived from T cells, B-cell-depleted T cells, or PBMCs.

The CDR3 is 18 amino acids. The V gene lost 4 bases and the J gene lost 2 bases, with 23 bases spanning the gap. Germline V gives CDR1 MGHRA, CDR2 YSYEKL. Authors' analysis steps: Reference gene primer amplification in the assay estimated nucleated cell counts. TCRdb keeps only in-frame clones here, not all; method: immunoSEQ multiplex PCR. The V and J calls and clone size come from that table; D and trimming were worked out from the DNA. This table holds 70,000 to 90,000 clones, approximately 86% found once. Sequenced material: peripheral blood. This sequence was found in a man of 80 years or more with active or convalescent COVID-19. V is TRBV4-1 and J is TRBJ1-1, with a tentative D call TRBD1 (5 bases). DNA of the CDR3: TGCGCCAGCAGCCGCAGCCACGACAGCGATAATTCAAACACTGAAGCTTTCTTT. It specifies CASSRSHDSDNSNTEAFF.